The 21 T cell receptor beta chains below come from one sample, sequenced in a study of blood T cells in healthy people across ages. For the second PCR, which ran for roughly 7 to 11 cycles, a sample-barcoded 5' primer and a J-beta primer mix were used. Each CDR3 protein is one row after TCRdb ran MiXCR on the 5' RACE reads. Of around 870,000 distinct CDR3 sequences in the sample, around 28% were seen once. Sequencing input: blood. These receptors came from a woman older than 75 in good health.

A few counts support this clonotype. The CDR3 loop reads CSALSRDRALTQYF. DNA of the CDR3: TGCAGTGCCCTCAGCAGGGACAGGGCGTTGACCCAGTACTTC. The chain couples TRBV20-1 to TRBJ2-5; 9 positions match TRBD1. Germline loops: CDR1 DFQATT, CDR2 SNEGSKA (reference sequence). With 6 bases clipped from V and 7 bases from J, the junction kept 12 bases outside the gene matches. This CDR3 is 14 amino acids long.

Turning to this clonotype: This may be a read error: a much more frequent sequence differs by one nucleotide. V gene TRBV21-1 combines with J gene TRBJ1-2. TRBV21-1 is flagged as a pseudogene. The CDR3 runs 16 residues. The DNA of the CDR3 is TGTGCCAGCAGAGAAAGGGCCGGGGCCCGCAAAGCTGGCTACACCTTC. It is translated as CASRERAGARKAGYTF.

This clonotype was recorded at least ten times. The chain recombines TRBV7-9 with TRBJ2-5, with unresolved D. The V gene's germline CDR1 is SEHNR and CDR2 FQNEAQ (reference sequence). This CDR3 is built from 13 residues. V gave up 2 bases and J gave up 3 bases, with 7 bases separating them. This CDR3 reads CASSLFQKETQYF. As DNA, the CDR3 is TGTGCCAGCAGCTTATTTCAGAAAGAGACCCAGTACTTC.

In its sample, this clonotype was seen many times. The chain is built from TRBV2 and TRBJ2-7, with 10 bases aligning to TRBD1. Germline CDR1 is SNHLY and CDR2 is FYNNEI. The trim removed 6 bases at V and 4 bases at J, leaving 6 bases unmatched. This CDR3 is built from 14 residues. The CDR3, as DNA: TGTGCCAGCAGGCCCCGGGACAGGGGATACGAGCAGTACTTC. The encoded protein is CASRPRDRGYEQYF.

The genes are TRBV7-2 and TRBJ2-1; 8 bases align to TRBD2. V dropped 0 bases and J dropped 5; count of bases not matched to a gene: 6. The CDR3 has 16 residues. The germline gives CDR1 SGHTA, CDR2 FQGNSA. The CDR3 protein is CASSLAQRGINNEQFF. The CDR3 bases are TGTGCCAGCAGCTTAGCCCAGCGGGGGATAAACAATGAGCAGTTCTTC.

This clonotype was recorded many times. This chain connects TRBV4-2 to TRBJ2-5, with 7 positions matching TRBD2. Trimming cost V 3 bases and J 1 base; bases outside gene matches: 5. The germline gives CDR1 LGHNA, CDR2 YNFKEQ. The CDR3 has 15 residues. The CDR3 DNA reads as TGTGCCAGCAGCCAGGAAAGCGGGGTCCAAGAGACCCAGTACTTC. This encodes CASSQESGVQETQYF.

There are many counts of this clonotype. The chain links TRBV20-1 to TRBJ2-5; perhaps TRBD1 as D (5 bases). Trimming removed 8 bases at V and 4 bases at J, with 20 bases between. Germline lookup yields CDR1 DFQATT and CDR2 SNEGSKA (reference sequence). CDR3 length equals 14 residues. This CDR3 is CSIIGAINGETQYF. In DNA, the CDR3 is TGCAGTATTATAGGGGCGATCAACGGAGAGACCCAGTACTTC.

This clonotype was counted ten times or more. The chain combines TRBV7-2 with TRBJ1-6, with 9 nucleotides matching TRBD1. Germline trimming cut 7 bases from V and 8 bases from J; bases unmatched to any gene: 3. The germline V gene encodes CDR1 SGHTA and CDR2 FQGNSA. This CDR3 contains 13 residues. The CDR3 protein is CASKGQGYSPLHF. CDR3 bases: TGTGCCAGCAAGGGACAGGGCTATTCACCCCTCCACTTT.

Only a few counts were recorded for this clonotype. This CDR3 is CATSEEGAPYGYTF. CDR3 in DNA: TGTGCCACCAGTGAAGAGGGGGCTCCCTATGGCTACACCTTC. The gene calls are TRBV24-1 and TRBJ1-2; 7 bases agree with TRBD1. V shed 4 bases and J 4 bases; nucleotides not matched to a gene: 5. This CDR3 comprises 14 residues. Per the germline V gene, CDR1 is KGHDR and CDR2 is SFDVKD.

The chain is built from TRBV20-1 and TRBJ2-5; 9 bases agree with TRBD2. Germline CDR1 reads DFQATT; CDR2 reads SNEGSKA (reference sequence). With V trimmed by 5 bases and J by 1 base, 5 bases remained unmatched. The CDR3 covers 14 residues. The CDR3 loop reads CSAPPTSGQETQYF. The CDR3 nucleotides are TGCAGTGCTCCTCCGACTAGCGGCCAAGAGACCCAGTACTTC.

This chain links TRBV29-1 with TRBJ2-1; TRBD1 matches 9 bases. V trimming: 2 bases; J trimming: 4 bases; junction bases outside the gene matches: 6. Germline CDR1 is SQVTM and CDR2 is ANQGSEA. The CDR3 consists of 15 residues. CDR3 DNA: TGCAGCGTTGAAATCGGGACAGGGAATTACAATGAGCAGTTCTTC. The encoded protein is CSVEIGTGNYNEQFF.

The rearrangement joins TRBV5-5 to TRBJ1-2, with TRBD1 matching over 8 bases. This CDR3 is 16 amino acids long. The germline CDR1 and CDR2 sequences are SGHKS and YYEKEE (reference sequence). V gave up 3 bases and J gave up 0 bases; unmatched junction bases: 7. This CDR3 reads CASSSTGAIANYGYTF. The CDR3 nucleotides are TGTGCCAGCAGCTCGACAGGGGCCATAGCTAACTATGGCTACACCTTC. The variable domain in full, completed from reference TRBV5-5 and TRBJ1-2, reads DAGVTQSPTHLIKTRGQQVTLRCSPISGHKSVSWYQQVLGQGPQFIFQYYEKEERGRGNFPDRFSARQFPNYSSELNVNALLLGDSALYLCASSSTGAIANYGYTFGSGTRLTVV.

In this sample, this clonotype turned up many times. The V call is TRBV5-1, the J call TRBJ2-5; maybe TRBD1 (5 bases). With 2 bases removed from V and 0 bases from J, the gap between germline ends came to 8 bases. The CDR3 extends over 14 amino acids. Germline CDR1 is SGHRS and CDR2 is YFSETQ. The CDR3 nucleotides are TGCGCCAGCAGCTTTAACAGGAACCAAGAGACCCAGTACTTC. Its protein product is CASSFNRNQETQYF.

As for this clonotype: A much larger clone differs from this one at a single base, so this may be a read error. This chain links TRBV27 with TRBJ2-1; the match to TRBD1 covers 7 bases. The CDR3 runs 15 residues. Germline CDR1 and CDR2: MNHEY and SMNVEV (reference sequence). The CDR3 is CASSRQGSSYNQQFF. Written as DNA, the CDR3 is TGTGCCAGCAGCCGACAGGGAAGCTCCTACAATCAGCAGTTCTTC.

The chain employs TRBV25-1 and TRBJ2-7; D call uncertain. This CDR3 has 12 residues. Per germline, CDR1 MGHDK and CDR2 SYGVNS. V lost 4 bases, J lost 6 bases, and 10 bases lay in between. CDR3 residues: CASSADTGEQYF. The CDR3 DNA sequence: TGTGCCAGCAGTGCTGACACTGGCGAGCAGTACTTC.

This clonotype occurred many times. The V and J genes are TRBV15 and TRBJ2-5, with D hard to call. Trimming stripped 4 bases from V and 5 bases from J, with 11 bases between. Germline V lookup: CDR1 LNHNV, CDR2 YYDKDF (reference sequence). The CDR3 length is 13 residues. The CDR3 region has the DNA TGTGCCACCAGCAACTGGATTATGGAGACCCAGTACTTC. Its protein is CATSNWIMETQYF.

For this clonotype: One base away lies a much larger clone, so this may be a sequencing read error. V and J are TRBV29-1 and TRBJ2-3; tentatively, D is TRBD2 (6 bases). Germline V gene lookup returns CDR1 SQVTM and CDR2 ANQGSEA. CDR3 length: 12 residues. The V and J ends lost 3 bases and 6 bases respectively, with 10 bases between them. The CDR3 sequence is CSVEEGWDTQYF. In nucleotides, the CDR3 is TGCAGCGTTGAGGAGGGATGGGATACGCAGTATTTT.

This clonotype was counted many times. The genes are TRBV6-2 or TRBV6-3 and TRBJ2-1; 8 nucleotides match TRBD1. There are 17 residues in the CDR3. Germline V gene lookup returns CDR1 MNHEY and CDR2 SVGEGT. V lost 2 bases, J lost 0 bases, and 6 bases stayed unmatched. CDR3 nucleotides: TGTGCCAGCAGTTACCCCTCCGGGACAGGCTCCTACAATGAGCAGTTCTTC. This sequence encodes CASSYPSGTGSYNEQFF.

On this clonotype: Its ends do not fully match the called genes, so a read error is possible. The J gene is TRBJ1-2, the V gene TRBV9, with TRBD1 matching 9 bases. The CDR3 has 14 amino acids. From germline, CDR1 is SGDLS and CDR2 YYNGEE. CDR3 nucleotide sequence: TGTACCAGCAGCGTTGCCGGGACAGGGATTGGCTACACCTTC. Translating gives CTSSVAGTGIGYTF.

The chain combines TRBV10-2 with TRBJ1-1, with TRBD1 matching 8 bases. J was trimmed by 2 bases and V by 2 bases; bases with no gene match: 4. The CDR3 runs to 15 residues. Germline V gene sequence: CDR1 WSHSY, CDR2 SAAADI. CDR3 sequence (DNA): TGCGCCAGCAGTGAGCCCGGACAGGGCAACACTGAAGCTTTCTTT. Translated, it gives CASSEPGQGNTEAFF.

This clonotype showed up many times. V and J are TRBV11-2 and TRBJ2-3; 8 nucleotides align to TRBD2. CDR1 and CDR2 from the germline V gene are SGHAT and FQNNGV. The V gene end was trimmed by 2 bases and the J gene end by 2 bases; junction bases not matched to a gene: 12. This CDR3 is built from 18 residues. CDR3 amino acids: CASSLRSSGLGYTDTQYF. CDR3 nucleotide sequence: TGTGCCAGCAGCTTACGGTCTAGCGGGCTGGGATACACAGATACGCAGTATTTT. The whole variable domain, filled in from reference TRBV11-2 and TRBJ2-3, reads EAGVAQSPRYKIIEKRQSVAFWCNPISGHATLYWYQQILGQGPKLLIQFQNNGVVDDSQLPKDRFSAERLKGVDSTLKIQPAKLEDSAVYLCASSLRSSGLGYTDTQYFGPGTRLTVL.